These T cell receptor beta chains were read from a single sample in a study of blood T cell repertoires in COVID-19. Generated by immunoSEQ multiplex PCR, the TCRdb table keeps only in-frame clones and is missing some. The sample has 120,000 or so clones; over 75% are singletons. Material: peripheral blood. The receptor source for this set is a woman aged 55-69 years with acute or convalescent COVID-19. The CDR3 runs from the conserved cysteine through the conserved F or W. Each record gives: J gene, V gene, D gene, clone size, CDR3 DNA, CDR3 protein. The D gene is left open where the match is weak. Clone size is shown for a subset of rows, as once, few, many or a class of expanded clone.

J: TRBJ2-5; V: TRBV5-6; D: TRBD2; size: NA; DNA: TGTGCCAGCTCAGCGGGAGGGCCAGGGGAGACCCAGTACTTC; CDR3: CASSAGGPGETQYF
J: TRBJ2-2; V: TRBV7-6; D: NA; size: NA; DNA: TGTGCCAGCAGCTTAAGGCAAACTAGCCGCTCCTCCACCGGGGAGCTGTTTTTT; CDR3: CASSLRQTSRSSTGELFF
J: TRBJ2-3; V: TRBV24-1; D: TRBD1; size: once; DNA: TGTGCCACCAGTGATTCAGGACAGGGGAATAGGGATACGCAGTATTTT; CDR3: CATSDSGQGNRDTQYF
J: TRBJ2-1; V: TRBV5-4; D: NA; size: NA; DNA: TGTGCCAGCAGCCGAGTAGGGGTTTGGGAGCAGTTCTTC; CDR3: CASSRVGVWEQFF
J: TRBJ2-5; V: TRBV5-1; D: TRBD2; size: NA; DNA: TGCGCCAGCAGCTTGGGAGACGGCGCGGGAGCCCGCCTGTACTTC; CDR3: CASSLGDGAGARLYF
J: TRBJ1-4; V: TRBV6-5; D: NA; size: NA; DNA: TGTGCCAGCAGTCCGACAGTCGATAATGAAAAACTGTTTTTT; CDR3: CASSPTVDNEKLFF
J: TRBJ2-3; V: TRBV28; D: NA; size: once; DNA: TGTGCCACCATCCCGGGAACTCCGGGGTACCACACAGATACGCAGTATTTT; CDR3: CATIPGTPGYHTDTQYF
J: TRBJ2-7; V: TRBV28; D: TRBD1; size: NA; DNA: TGTGCCAGCAGTCCCGGGACAGGGGCCTTGAGCGGGTACGAGCAGTACTTC; CDR3: CASSPGTGALSGYEQYF
J: TRBJ1-4; V: TRBV5-1; D: NA; size: once; DNA: TGCGCCAGCAGCTTGGATGGCGGGACTAATGAAAAACTGTTTTTT; CDR3: CASSLDGGTNEKLFF
J: TRBJ2-7; V: TRBV7-2; D: NA; size: once; DNA: TGTGCCAGCAGCTTAGCGATAGGGGCAGGAGAGCAGTACTTC; CDR3: CASSLAIGAGEQYF
J: TRBJ2-2; V: TRBV5-4; D: TRBD1; size: few; DNA: TGTGCCAGCAGCTCCCGGGACAGACCGAACACCGGGGAGCTGTTTTTT; CDR3: CASSSRDRPNTGELFF
J: TRBJ1-2; V: TRBV19; D: NA; size: NA; DNA: TGTGCCAGTACAGAGTCAGGGGTTGGCTACACCTTC; CDR3: CASTESGVGYTF
J: TRBJ1-2; V: TRBV3-1/TRBV3-2; D: NA; size: NA; DNA: TGTGCCAGCAGCCAAGATGGAAGGGGGTATGGCTACACCTTC; CDR3: CASSQDGRGYGYTF
J: TRBJ2-7; V: TRBV6-5; D: NA; size: NA; DNA: TGTGCCAGCGGGGGCCCGGACAGAACCTACGAGCAGTACTTC; CDR3: CASGGPDRTYEQYF
J: TRBJ1-4; V: TRBV28; D: NA; size: NA; DNA: TGTGCCAGCAGTCCCGACAGCTCAACTAATGAAAAACTGTTTTTT; CDR3: CASSPDSSTNEKLFF
J: TRBJ1-2; V: TRBV2; D: TRBD1; size: NA; DNA: TGTGCCAGCAGTGCTCTCCCGGGACAGGGGGGAAATGGCTACACCTTC; CDR3: CASSALPGQGGNGYTF
J: TRBJ2-5; V: TRBV6-1; D: NA; size: NA; DNA: TGTGCCAGCAGTGGGGGGCAGGGGTATAACCAAGAGACCCAGTACTTC; CDR3: CASSGGQGYNQETQYF
J: TRBJ2-3; V: TRBV14; D: NA; size: NA; DNA: TGTGCCAGCAATCGGGGGGCAGTGACAGATACGCAGTATTTT; CDR3: CASNRGAVTDTQYF
J: TRBJ1-3; V: TRBV19; D: TRBD1; size: NA; DNA: TGTGCCAGTAGTTCACCAGGGGGGGGAAACACCATATATTTT; CDR3: CASSSPGGGNTIYF
J: TRBJ1-2; V: TRBV4-1; D: NA; size: NA; DNA: TGCGCCAGCAGCCAAGACCTAATAGGTCAGGGAAAAGGCTACACCTTC; CDR3: CASSQDLIGQGKGYTF
J: TRBJ1-1; V: TRBV3-1/TRBV3-2; D: NA; size: NA; DNA: TGTGCCAGCAGCCAAGATCAAAGGGGAACTGAAGCTTTCTTT; CDR3: CASSQDQRGTEAFF
J: TRBJ1-2; V: TRBV28; D: NA; size: NA; DNA: TGTGCCAGCAGACCACAGGTTTCCGATGGCTACACCTTC; CDR3: CASRPQVSDGYTF
J: TRBJ2-1; V: TRBV10-3; D: TRBD2; size: NA; DNA: TGTGCCATCAAAAGACTAGCGGGAGTAGAAAAAAGCAATGAGCAGTTCTTC; CDR3: CAIKRLAGVEKSNEQFF
J: TRBJ1-6; V: TRBV3-1/TRBV3-2; D: NA; size: NA; DNA: TGTGCCAGCAGCCAAGGACAGGATAATTCACCCCTCCACTTT; CDR3: CASSQGQDNSPLHF
J: TRBJ1-1; V: TRBV29-1; D: NA; size: NA; DNA: TGCAGCGTTGCCCCCAGGTCGACCGGTGTATTACGGAACACTGAAGCTTTCTTT; CDR3: CSVAPRSTGVLRNTEAFF
J: TRBJ2-3; V: TRBV5-1; D: TRBD2; size: NA; DNA: TGCGCCAGCAGCTTTAACAGACTAGCGGGAGTCTTAGATACGCAGTATTTT; CDR3: CASSFNRLAGVLDTQYF
J: TRBJ2-1; V: TRBV5-1; D: TRBD2; size: NA; DNA: TGCGCCAGCAGCTTTGGCCTAGCGGGCTACAATGAGCAGTTCTTC; CDR3: CASSFGLAGYNEQFF
J: TRBJ2-2; V: TRBV5-4; D: TRBD1; size: NA; DNA: TGTGCCAGCAGCCAGGGGGCGGAAGGGAGGACCGGGGAGCTGTTTTTT; CDR3: CASSQGAEGRTGELFF
J: TRBJ2-3; V: TRBV5-1; D: TRBD1; size: NA; DNA: TGCGCCAGCAGCCGGGACAGGAGCACAGATACGCAGTATTTT; CDR3: CASSRDRSTDTQYF
J: TRBJ1-4; V: TRBV28; D: NA; size: once; DNA: TGTGCCAGCAGTTTACCGACAGTTCCGACCGAAAAACTGTTTTTT; CDR3: CASSLPTVPTEKLFF
J: TRBJ2-7; V: TRBV6-6; D: NA; size: NA; DNA: TGTGCCAGCAGTCGTCCGGGACAAGACTACGAGCAGTACTTC; CDR3: CASSRPGQDYEQYF
J: TRBJ1-6; V: TRBV20-1; D: NA; size: NA; DNA: TGCAGTGCTAGTGAGGGCCTTCCCAATTCACCCCTCCACTTT; CDR3: CSASEGLPNSPLHF
J: TRBJ1-1; V: TRBV12-3/TRBV12-4; D: NA; size: NA; DNA: TGTGCCAGCAGTTTTGGAGGGGACACTGAAGCTTTCTTT; CDR3: CASSFGGDTEAFF
J: TRBJ1-5; V: TRBV2; D: NA; size: NA; DNA: TGTGCCAGCATTCAGTCCCGCAATAGCAATCAGCCCCAGCATTTT; CDR3: CASIQSRNSNQPQHF
J: TRBJ2-3; V: TRBV27; D: TRBD2; size: NA; DNA: TGTGCCAGCAGTTTACGGGCACTAGCGGGCAAGGGGTCGCAGTATTTT; CDR3: CASSLRALAGKGSQYF
J: TRBJ1-2; V: TRBV12-3/TRBV12-4; D: NA; size: NA; DNA: TGTGCCAGCAGTTGGCAAGTTAACTATGGCTACACCTTC; CDR3: CASSWQVNYGYTF
J: TRBJ2-3; V: TRBV30; D: TRBD2; size: NA; DNA: TGTGCCTGGAGTTCTTCGGGAGGTACAGATACGCAGTATTTT; CDR3: CAWSSSGGTDTQYF
J: TRBJ1-1; V: TRBV3-1/TRBV3-2; D: NA; size: NA; DNA: TGTGCCAGCAGCCAAGCGGAATGGGGGGGGACTGAAGCTTTCTTT; CDR3: CASSQAEWGGTEAFF
J: TRBJ1-2; V: TRBV19; D: NA; size: NA; DNA: TGTGCCAGTAGGCCGACACCCAAATCCTCCTATGGAGGCTACACCTTC; CDR3: CASRPTPKSSYGGYTF
J: TRBJ1-2; V: TRBV19; D: NA; size: NA; DNA: TGTGCCAGTAGTCCATGGGGGAGGGCCCGACCGGAGGGCTATGGCTACACCTTC; CDR3: CASSPWGRARPEGYGYTF
J: TRBJ1-2; V: TRBV29-1; D: NA; size: NA; DNA: TGCAGCGTTGAAGGGCGGTACTATGGCTACACCTTC; CDR3: CSVEGRYYGYTF